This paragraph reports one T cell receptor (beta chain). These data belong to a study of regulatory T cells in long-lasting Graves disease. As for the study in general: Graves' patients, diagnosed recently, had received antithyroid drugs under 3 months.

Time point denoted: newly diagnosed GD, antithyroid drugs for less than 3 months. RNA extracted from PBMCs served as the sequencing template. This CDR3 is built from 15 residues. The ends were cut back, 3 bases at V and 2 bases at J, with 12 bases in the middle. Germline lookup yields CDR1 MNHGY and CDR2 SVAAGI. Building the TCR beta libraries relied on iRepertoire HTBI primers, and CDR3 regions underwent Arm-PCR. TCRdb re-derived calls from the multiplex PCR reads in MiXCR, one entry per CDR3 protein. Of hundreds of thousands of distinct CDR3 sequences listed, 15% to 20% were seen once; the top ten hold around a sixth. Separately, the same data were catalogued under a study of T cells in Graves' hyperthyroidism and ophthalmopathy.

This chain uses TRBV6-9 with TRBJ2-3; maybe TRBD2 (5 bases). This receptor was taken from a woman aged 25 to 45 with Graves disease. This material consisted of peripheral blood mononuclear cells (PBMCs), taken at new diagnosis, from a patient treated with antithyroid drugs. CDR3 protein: CASSYGVFPTDTQYF. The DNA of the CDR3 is TGTGCCAGCAGTTACGGGGTTTTCCCCACAGATACGCAGTATTTT.